The 26 T cell receptor beta chains in this list originate from one sample, sequenced in a study of blood T cell repertoires in COVID-19. The assay was immunoSEQ multiplex PCR, and TCRdb's table has in-frame clones only and misses some. The sample holds about 250,000 clones, around four fifths seen once. Sequencing was carried out using peripheral blood. Receptors originate from a woman in her sixties or seventies with active or convalescent COVID-19.

The gene calls are TRBV11-2 and TRBJ2-5; 7 nucleotides align to TRBD2. The CDR3 has 16 amino acids. Germline lookup yields CDR1 SGHAT and CDR2 FQNNGV. V trimming: 0 bases; J trimming: 5 bases; junction bases outside the gene matches: 9. CDR3 amino acids: CASSLDGWGGKETQYF. In nucleotides, the CDR3 is TGTGCCAGCAGCTTAGATGGTTGGGGAGGGAAGGAGACCCAGTACTTC.

The chain uses TRBV12-5 and TRBJ2-7; 8 bases map to TRBD2. The germline V gene has CDR1 LGHNT and CDR2 FRNRAP. The J segment lost 2 bases and the V segment lost 1 base, leaving 7 bases of the junction unmatched. The CDR3 has 16 residues. The CDR3 spells CASGLALAGGPYEQYF. CDR3 nucleotide sequence: TGTGCTAGTGGTTTGGCCTTGGCGGGAGGTCCCTACGAGCAGTACTTC.

The chain combines TRBV11-3 with TRBJ2-1; perhaps TRBD1 as D (5 bases). V lost 4 bases and J 0 bases, leaving 7 bases between the germline ends. Germline CDR1 reads SGHNT; CDR2 reads YENEEA. This CDR3 spans 14 amino acids. CDR3 sequence reads: CASSSDSSYNEQFF. The CDR3 bases are TGTGCCAGCAGCTCTGACAGCTCCTACAATGAGCAGTTCTTC.

The rearrangement joins TRBV6-6 to TRBJ2-1; 9 nucleotides agree with TRBD1. V dropped 6 bases and J dropped 5; count of bases not matched to a gene: 8. CDR3 length equals 15 residues. Germline V CDR1 and CDR2: MNHNY, SVGAGI (reference sequence). CDR3 loop: CASRWTGEGHNEQFF. CDR3 coding DNA: TGTGCCAGCAGGTGGACAGGGGAGGGACACAATGAGCAGTTCTTC.

J is TRBJ1-2 and V is TRBV10-3; 12 nucleotides agree with TRBD1. The CDR3 covers 16 residues. Germline V gene sequence: CDR1 ENHRY, CDR2 SYGVKD. The ends lost 5 bases at V and 1 base at J; junction bases unmatched: 5. The CDR3, as DNA: TGTGCCATCAGTAGGGGACAGGGGGCGCGTAACTATGGCTACACCTTC. Encoded protein: CAISRGQGARNYGYTF.

This clone was seen only a few times. In nucleotides, the CDR3 is TGTGCCAGCAGTTATAGCGGGAGGATCTTAGATACGCAGTATTTT. Protein sequence: CASSYSGRILDTQYF. The V gene is TRBV6-5, the J gene TRBJ2-3, with 10 bases aligning to TRBD2. The germline CDR1 and CDR2 sequences are MNHEY and SVGAGI. This CDR3 contains 15 residues. V shed 3 bases and J 5 bases; nucleotides not matched to a gene: 5.

The chain uses TRBV4-1 and TRBJ1-6; D is possibly TRBD1 (5 bases). The CDR3 spans 16 residues. The germline V gene encodes CDR1 MGHRA and CDR2 YSYEKL. The V and J ends lost 6 bases and 2 bases respectively, with 14 bases between them. The CDR3 spells CASSSQGTPYNSPLHF. The DNA for the CDR3 is TGCGCCAGCAGTAGCCAAGGGACTCCCTATAATTCACCCCTCCACTTT.

This clone came up a few times. This sequence joins TRBV18 and TRBJ2-7; 9 bases agree with TRBD1. Germline V gene lookup returns CDR1 KGHSH and CDR2 LQKENI. The CDR3 is 15 residues long. The V and J ends lost 2 bases and 0 bases, in that order; junction bases with no gene match: 2. CDR3 residues: CASSPDRGSSYEQYF. For the CDR3, the DNA is TGTGCCAGCTCACCAGACAGGGGGTCCTCCTACGAGCAGTACTTC.

The V and J genes are TRBV5-6 and TRBJ2-3, with 7 positions matching TRBD2. V shed 5 bases and J 1 base; nucleotides not matched to a gene: 10. CDR3 length: 16 amino acids. Germline-derived CDR1 and CDR2 are SGHDT and YYEEEE. The chain's CDR3 is CASSPRRDYGTDTQYF. CDR3 DNA sequence: TGTGCCAGCAGTCCACGCCGGGACTATGGCACAGATACGCAGTATTTT.

This chain links TRBV21-1 with TRBJ2-4; TRBD1, the table's D call, lacks a check against the DNA. TRBV21-1 is recorded as a pseudogene. The CDR3 has 16 residues. The CDR3 spells CASSPWGRITKNIQYF. CDR3 nucleotide sequence: TGTGCCAGCAGCCCCTGGGGCAGGATAACCAAAAACATTCAGTACTTC.

The CDR3 loop reads CASSIGGILQPQHF. Here the CDR3 DNA reads TGTGCCAGTAGTATTGGAGGGATCCTTCAGCCCCAGCATTTT. The chain couples TRBV19 to TRBJ1-5; the D is unclear. Trimming took 3 bases from V and 6 from J, leaving 12 bases between them. CDR1 is LNHDA and CDR2 is SQIVND in the germline V gene (reference sequence). This CDR3 has 14 amino acids. Full variable domain (remainder filled in from reference TRBV19 and TRBJ1-5): DGGITQSPKYLFRKEGQNVTLSCEQNLNHDAMYWYRQDPGQGLRLIYYSQIVNDFQKGDIAEGYSVSREKKESFPLTVTSAQKNPTAFYLCASSIGGILQPQHFGDGTRLSIL.

This clone was recorded once. This sequence joins TRBV25-1 and TRBJ2-3; tentatively, D is TRBD2 (6 bases). CDR3 length equals 15 residues. Trimming shortened V by 8 bases and J by 3 bases, and 18 bases separated the two germline ends. CDR1 is MGHDK and CDR2 is SYGVNS in the germline V gene. This CDR3 reads CASAPGSGPTDTQYF. In DNA form, the CDR3 reads TGTGCCAGCGCCCCCGGGAGCGGGCCGACAGATACGCAGTATTTT.

The CDR3 nucleotides are TGTGCCAGCAGCTTAACGGGGTTCGAGGCTTTCTTT. Translation: CASSLTGFEAFF. J is TRBJ1-1 and V is TRBV7-8; D not certain. Deletions cut 2 bases from V and 11 bases from J, with 12 bases between. This CDR3 is built from 12 residues. Germline V gene data show CDR1 as SGHVS and CDR2 as FQNEAQ. Based on the CDR3 plus reference TRBV7-8 and TRBJ1-1, the full variable domain is GAGVSQSPRYKVAKRGQDVALRCDPISGHVSLFWYQQALGQGPEFLTYFQNEAQLDKSGLPSDRFFAERPEGSVSTLKIQRTQQEDSAVYLCASSLTGFEAFFGQGTRLTVV.

The chain links TRBV2 to TRBJ1-5; D unclear. Germline V lookup: CDR1 SNHLY, CDR2 FYNNEI. V dropped 4 bases and J dropped 0 bases, with 10 bases sitting between them. CDR3 length equals 15 residues. In nucleotides, the CDR3 is TGTGCCAGCAGTGGGTGGGGAGGTAGCAATCAGCCCCAGCATTTT. This gives the protein CASSGWGGSNQPQHF.

The chain is built from TRBV2 and TRBJ2-3; perhaps TRBD2 as D (5 bases). The CDR3 loop spans 14 amino acids. The germline CDR1 and CDR2 sequences are SNHLY and FYNNEI. V was cut by 5 bases and J by 2 bases, with 11 bases left in between. CDR3 nucleotides: TGTGCCAGCAGTCCGGGGTTCATCACAGATACGCAGTATTTT. It encodes CASSPGFITDTQYF.

The chain is built from TRBV28 and TRBJ1-2; D is perhaps TRBD1 (5 bases). V was shortened by 5 bases and J by 4 bases, with 11 bases between the two germline ends. CDR1 is MDHEN, CDR2 SYDVKM, per germline. The CDR3 loop spans 13 amino acids. The DNA of the CDR3 is TGTGCCAGCAGTCCGCAGGGAACCTATGGCTACACCTTC. Residues: CASSPQGTYGYTF.

The rearrangement joins TRBV4-2 to TRBJ2-1, with D tentatively TRBD2 (6 bases). Trimming removed 0 bases at V and 8 bases at J, with 14 bases between. CDR3 length: 15 amino acids. Germline V lookup: CDR1 LGHNA, CDR2 YNFKEQ. DNA for the CDR3: TGTGCCAGCAGCCAAGATCAAAAAGGGGAGGATGAGCAGTTCTTC. Translation: CASSQDQKGEDEQFF.

The table lists this clone with many counts. The same CDR3 is also encoded by other DNA sequences in this sample. The V gene is TRBV3-1 (or the pseudogene TRBV3-2), the J gene TRBJ1-1; D may be TRBD1 (5 bases). The CDR3 is 13 amino acids. Trimming cost V 1 base and J 8 bases, with 11 bases left between them. CDR1 is LGHDT and CDR2 is YNNKEL in the germline V gene (reference sequence). The CDR3 loop is CASSQGGAGEAFF. The DNA for the CDR3 is TGTGCCAGCAGCCAAGGGGGCGCAGGGGAAGCTTTCTTT.

The J gene is TRBJ1-1, the V gene TRBV6-5; 9 bases line up with TRBD1. The V gene end was trimmed by 6 bases and the J gene end by 4 bases; junction bases not matched to a gene: 6. Germline CDR1 reads MNHEY; CDR2 reads SVGAGI. There are 14 residues in the CDR3. For the CDR3, the DNA is TGTGCCAGCAGGGAGACAGGGGGAGGCACTGAAGCTTTCTTT. Its protein is CASRETGGGTEAFF.

V and J are TRBV24-1 and TRBJ2-3; 11 nucleotides line up with TRBD2. Trimming at V came to 4 bases and at J to 7 bases, leaving 12 bases not matched to a gene. Per the germline V gene, CDR1 is KGHDR and CDR2 is SFDVKD. This CDR3 has 17 residues. The CDR3 coding sequence is TGTGCCACCAGTGACCGAAGACTAGCGGGAAATTATTATACGCAGTATTTT. It codes for CATSDRRLAGNYYTQYF.

The rearrangement links TRBV7-8 to TRBJ2-7, with a weak D call TRBD2 (5 bases). Deletions cut 7 bases from V and 0 bases from J, with 16 bases between. Germline V gene data show CDR1 as SGHVS and CDR2 as FQNEAQ. The CDR3 loop spans 15 amino acids. For the CDR3, the DNA is TGTGCCAGCACCCAATCCGGGGTGGGCTCCTACGAGCAGTACTTC. Translated, it gives CASTQSGVGSYEQYF. The full variable domain, its missing parts supplied by reference TRBV7-8 and TRBJ2-7, is GAGVSQSPRYKVAKRGQDVALRCDPISGHVSLFWYQQALGQGPEFLTYFQNEAQLDKSGLPSDRFFAERPEGSVSTLKIQRTQQEDSAVYLCASTQSGVGSYEQYFGPGTRLTVT.

The chain has TRBV27 and TRBJ2-1; D is undetermined. V lost 4 bases, J lost 4 bases, and 5 bases lay in between. The germline V gene encodes CDR1 MNHEY and CDR2 SMNVEV (reference sequence). The length of the CDR3 is 12 residues. The CDR3 here is CASSSKYNEQFF. CDR3 DNA sequence: TGTGCCAGCAGTTCAAAATACAATGAGCAGTTCTTC.

This chain links TRBV3-1 (or the pseudogene TRBV3-2) with TRBJ2-3; 13 bases align to TRBD2. The length of the CDR3 is 16 residues. The V and J ends lost 4 bases and 8 bases, in that order; junction bases with no gene match: 9. Germline lookup yields CDR1 LGHDT and CDR2 YNNKEL (reference sequence). The CDR3: CASSRSGGLAGTTQYF. The CDR3 nucleotides are TGTGCCAGCAGCCGATCTGGGGGACTAGCGGGAACTACGCAGTATTTT.

This chain links TRBV7-3 with TRBJ2-1; the match to TRBD2 covers 11 bases. This CDR3 has 15 amino acids. Germline CDR1 is SGHTA and CDR2 is FQGTGA. Trimming removed 5 bases from V and 10 bases from J; junction bases left unmatched: 10. The CDR3 DNA is TGTGCCAGCAGCCAAGGGACTAGCGGAAACAGGGAGCAGTTCTTC. Translating it yields CASSQGTSGNREQFF.

The chain employs TRBV5-6 and TRBJ1-3, with TRBD1 identical over 8 bases. CDR3 length equals 15 residues. Germline assignment: CDR1 SGHDT and CDR2 YYEEEE. With 1 base clipped from V and 10 bases from J, the junction kept 10 bases outside the gene matches. This CDR3 is CASSLWSGGKGTIYF. CDR3 nucleotides: TGTGCCAGCAGCTTGTGGTCAGGGGGCAAGGGAACCATATATTTT.

The V and J genes are TRBV19 and TRBJ2-1, with 11 bases that match TRBD2. Per the germline V gene, CDR1 is LNHDA and CDR2 is SQIVND (reference sequence). The CDR3 consists of 16 residues. V lost 3 bases to trimming and J lost 2 bases; unmatched junction nucleotides: 3. CDR3 bases: TGTGCCAGTAGTATTGCTAGCGGGGGGACCTACAATGAGCAGTTCTTC. It encodes CASSIASGGTYNEQFF. Full variable domain (missing parts from reference TRBV19 and TRBJ2-1): DGGITQSPKYLFRKEGQNVTLSCEQNLNHDAMYWYRQDPGQGLRLIYYSQIVNDFQKGDIAEGYSVSREKKESFPLTVTSAQKNPTAFYLCASSIASGGTYNEQFFGPGTRLTVL.